This note documents a single T cell receptor beta chain sequence. This sample is part of a study of identifying expanded T cells in peripheral blood. Some clones are missing from TCRdb's copy, which holds only in-frame ones; the method was immunoSEQ multiplex PCR. The repertoire holds approximately 100,000 clones, with around 89% as singletons. Per the germline V gene, CDR1 is SGHDN and CDR2 is FVKESK. The CDR3 has 14 residues. Trimming left V 1 base short and J 4 bases short, with 10 bases between. The J gene is TRBJ1-1, the V gene TRBV14; TRBD1 is a possible D gene (5 bases). The source is a person aged 18-69 years in good health. The sample taken for sequencing was blood. Here the CDR3 reads CASSQGSGSTEAFF. CDR3 sequence (DNA): TGTGCCAGCAGCCAAGGGTCAGGGAGCACTGAAGCTTTCTTT.